Shown below are 18 T cell receptor beta chains from a single sample sequenced in a study of PD-1 and CTLA-4 blockade in melanoma. Generated by immunoSEQ multiplex PCR, the TCRdb table keeps only in-frame clones and is missing some. The sample includes about 32,000 clones, approximately 90% of them seen just once. The source material was CD8+ T cells from peripheral blood, sampled from a patient given anti-PD-1 treatment. All receptors derive from a human donor with melanoma.

The chain couples TRBV6-2 or TRBV6-3 to TRBJ1-1; D is perhaps TRBD1 (6 bases). Trimming shortened V by 4 bases and J by 12 bases, and 12 bases separated the two germline ends. Germline values: CDR1 MNHEY, CDR2 SVGEGT. The CDR3 is 11 residues long. CDR3 DNA: TGTGCCAGCAGTTCCGGGGGCGAGACTTTCTTT. Translated: CASSSGGETFF.

The chain recombines TRBV11-2 with TRBJ2-3, with D perhaps matching TRBD1 (5 bases). V lost 5 bases and J 1 base, leaving 10 bases between the germline ends. The CDR3 length is 14 residues. Germline-derived CDR1 and CDR2 are SGHAT and FQNNGV. The CDR3 loop is CASSGAGGTDTQYF. DNA of the CDR3: TGTGCCAGCAGCGGGGCCGGCGGCACAGATACGCAGTATTTT.

The V gene is TRBV10-2, the J gene TRBJ1-4, with D possibly being TRBD1 (6 bases). Per germline, CDR1 WSHSY and CDR2 SAAADI. V shed 8 bases and J shed 2 bases, with 12 bases lying between them. This CDR3 has 14 amino acids. CDR3 loop: CASRQGPTNEKLFF. In DNA, the CDR3 is TGCGCCAGCCGCCAGGGGCCTACTAATGAAAAACTGTTTTTT.

This clone was counted a few times. The V gene is TRBV9, the J gene TRBJ2-2, with TRBD2 matching over 9 bases. Germline lookup yields CDR1 SGDLS and CDR2 YYNGEE. The trim removed 7 bases at V and 8 bases at J, leaving 3 bases unmatched. This CDR3 has 12 amino acids. The CDR3, as DNA: TGTGCCAGCTGCGGACTAGCGGGGGAGCTGTTTTTT. It is translated as CASCGLAGELFF.

V gene TRBV4-3 combines with J gene TRBJ2-7; a possible D gene is TRBD1 (5 bases). This CDR3 has 15 amino acids. The V end lost 0 bases, the J end lost 3 bases, and 12 bases lay between the germline ends. Germline assignment: CDR1 LGHNA and CDR2 YSLEER. This CDR3 is CASSQDVWGSYEQYF. DNA of the CDR3: TGCGCCAGCAGCCAAGATGTGTGGGGCAGCTACGAGCAGTACTTC.

V is TRBV27 and J is TRBJ2-7, with 7 bases lining up with TRBD1. Germline CDR1 is MNHEY and CDR2 is SMNVEV (reference sequence). The CDR3 loop spans 14 amino acids. V lost 3 bases to trimming and J lost 4 bases; unmatched junction nucleotides: 6. This CDR3 reads CASSFRQGPYEQYF. The CDR3 DNA sequence: TGTGCCAGCAGTTTCCGACAGGGCCCTTACGAGCAGTACTTC.

The table lists this clone with a few counts. The rearrangement links TRBV12-3 or TRBV12-4 to TRBJ2-4, with D unclear. The CDR3 runs to 13 residues. V lost 1 base and J 9 bases, leaving 10 bases between the germline ends. The CDR3 protein is CASSLEGYRIQYF. Here the CDR3 DNA reads TGTGCCAGCAGTTTAGAGGGCTACCGCATTCAGTACTTC.

This clone has a single count. This rearrangement joins TRBV27 to TRBJ1-6; tentative D call: TRBD1 (5 bases). The CDR3 spans 16 residues. The germline V gene encodes CDR1 MNHEY and CDR2 SMNVEV (reference sequence). V lost 0 bases and J lost 9, with 15 bases in between. This CDR3 reads CASSLSRGGRSSPLHF. The CDR3 DNA is TGTGCCAGCAGTTTATCGAGGGGAGGTAGGAGTTCACCCCTCCACTTT.

By proportion, this clone is large. The chain couples TRBV7-8 to TRBJ2-2, with unresolved D. Germline V gene data show CDR1 as SGHVS and CDR2 as FQNEAQ. The CDR3 covers 15 residues. The V and J ends lost 7 bases and 5 bases respectively, with 17 bases between them. The CDR3: CASTPVSAATGELFF. The DNA of the CDR3 is TGTGCCAGCACCCCCGTCTCGGCGGCAACCGGGGAGCTGTTTTTT. Full variable domain (missing parts from reference TRBV7-8 and TRBJ2-2): GAGVSQSPRYKVAKRGQDVALRCDPISGHVSLFWYQQALGQGPEFLTYFQNEAQLDKSGLPSDRFFAERPEGSVSTLKIQRTQQEDSAVYLCASTPVSAATGELFFGEGSRLTVL.

The rearrangement uses TRBV19 and TRBJ1-5; TRBD1 matches 9 bases. The CDR3 runs to 16 residues. Germline V gives CDR1 LNHDA, CDR2 SQIVND (reference sequence). The V segment lost 6 bases and the J segment 2 bases; nucleotides outside the gene matches: 8. The CDR3 region is CASSSTTGGGNQPQHF. CDR3 in DNA: TGTGCCAGTAGCTCTACGACAGGGGGGGGCAATCAGCCCCAGCATTTT.

The J gene is TRBJ2-3, the V gene TRBV9; D is unresolved. Deletions cut 0 bases from V and 5 bases from J, with 7 bases between. The CDR3 consists of 13 residues. Per germline, CDR1 SGDLS and CDR2 YYNGEE. The CDR3 region has the DNA TGTGCCAGCAGCGTAGGTCAGGAAGATACGCAGTATTTT. This gives the protein CASSVGQEDTQYF.

This chain connects TRBV28 to TRBJ1-5; D remains ambiguous. Between the trimmed V and J ends, which lost 6 bases and 1 base, there was a span of 4 bases. The germline V gene has CDR1 MDHEN and CDR2 SYDVKM. The CDR3 loop spans 12 amino acids. The CDR3 region has the DNA TGTGCCAGCAGAAGGAGCAATCAGCCCCAGCATTTT. Translated: CASRRSNQPQHF.

The chain employs TRBV2 and TRBJ1-2, with TRBD1 matching over 7 bases. This CDR3 region has 12 residues. V shed 8 bases, J shed 6 bases, and the junction held 6 bases outside the gene matches. From germline, CDR1 is SNHLY and CDR2 FYNNEI. The CDR3: CASVTGTDGYTF. The CDR3 DNA reads TGTGCCAGCGTGACAGGGACGGATGGCTACACCTTC.

The rearrangement uses TRBV19 and TRBJ2-7, with 10 bases aligning to TRBD1. Germline V lookup: CDR1 LNHDA, CDR2 SQIVND (reference sequence). The CDR3 contains 15 residues. V was pared by 1 base and J by 2 bases, with 2 bases of the junction left unmatched. The CDR3 here is CASSIGTGGPYEQYF. CDR3 DNA: TGTGCCAGTAGTATAGGGACAGGGGGACCCTACGAGCAGTACTTC.

This rearrangement joins TRBV4-1 to TRBJ2-7; tentative D call: TRBD1 (7 bases). The V gene lost 4 bases and the J gene lost 1 base, with 11 bases spanning the gap. The CDR3 has 14 amino acids. The germline V gene encodes CDR1 MGHRA and CDR2 YSYEKL. As DNA, the CDR3 is TGCGCCAGCAGCCTGCGGGACAGTTCCTACGAGCAGTACTTC. Translating it yields CASSLRDSSYEQYF.

This clone was detected only a few times. The rearrangement links TRBV6-2 or TRBV6-3 to TRBJ1-1; D might be TRBD1 (6 bases). Per the germline V gene, CDR1 is MNHEY and CDR2 is SVGEGT. V was trimmed by 5 bases and J by 6 bases, leaving 13 bases between them. The CDR3 is 13 amino acids. CDR3 DNA: TGTGCCAGCAGTCACGGCGGGGGCGCTGAAGCTTTCTTT. Protein sequence: CASSHGGGAEAFF.

The rearrangement joins TRBV19 to TRBJ2-7; possibly TRBD2 for D (5 bases). The CDR3 extends over 15 amino acids. The V and J ends lost 7 bases and 0 bases respectively, with 16 bases between them. Germline loops: CDR1 LNHDA, CDR2 SQIVND (reference sequence). The DNA of the CDR3 is TGTGCCAGTATAGGGCTGACCGGGGACTCCTACGAGCAGTACTTC. Amino acids: CASIGLTGDSYEQYF.

The chain recombines TRBV28 with TRBJ2-3; no clear D gene. This CDR3 has 14 amino acids. The germline gives CDR1 MDHEN, CDR2 SYDVKM. V was cut by 4 bases and J by 0 bases, with 8 bases left in between. CDR3 in DNA: TGTGCCAGCAGTTCGACATATAGCACAGATACGCAGTATTTT. Amino acid sequence: CASSSTYSTDTQYF.